This T cell receptor beta chain came from a study of cytomegalovirus exposure and HLA in healthy donors. This CDR3 has 14 amino acids. Germline CDR1 reads SGHVS; CDR2 reads FNYEAQ. The V gene lost 0 bases and the J gene lost 5 bases, with 5 bases spanning the gap. The PCR was carried out with 60 Vbeta primers and 13 Jbeta primers. TCRdb's copy holds only in-frame clones and misses some; the assay was immunoSEQ multiplex PCR. The data show around 160,000 clones, around 75% seen once. The TCR was taken from a woman in her 40s in good health and CMV-seropositive. Sequenced sample: PBMCs. The chain couples TRBV7-6 to TRBJ1-6; no definite D call. The CDR3 region has the DNA TGTGCCAGCAGCTTAGCTACTAATAATTCACCCCTCCACTTT. It specifies CASSLATNNSPLHF.